These 13 T cell receptor beta chains originate from one sample sequenced in a study of T cells in Graves' hyperthyroidism and ophthalmopathy. It was RNA transcripts that yielded the amplified TCR beta CDR3 regions. Primed by the HTBI set, a first-round RT-PCR was run on the TCR CDR3. TCRdb independently ran MiXCR on the multiplex PCR reads; one entry per CDR3 protein. This table has about 640,000 distinct CDR3 sequences, around 20% appearing once. The sequenced sample was blood. These receptors all come from a man aged 30-40 years with Graves' ophthalmopathy.

This clonotype came up many times. The V and J genes are TRBV11-2 and TRBJ2-1; 12 positions agree with TRBD2. Per the germline V gene, CDR1 is SGHAT and CDR2 is FQNNGV. V gave up 1 base and J gave up 1 base; unmatched junction bases: 8. The CDR3 contains 19 residues. The CDR3 DNA reads as TGTGCCAGCAGCTTAGTAGCACGGACTAGCGGGAAGTCCTACAATGAGCAGTTCTTC. Protein: CASSLVARTSGKSYNEQFF.

This clonotype has a handful of counts. The V and J genes are TRBV28 and TRBJ2-5; 9 nucleotides match TRBD2. The germline V gene encodes CDR1 MDHEN and CDR2 SYDVKM. V shed 7 bases, J shed 1 base, and the junction held 13 bases outside the gene matches. This CDR3 region has 17 residues. This chain's CDR3 is CASKASGKLIAQETQYF. DNA of the CDR3: TGTGCCAGCAAGGCTAGCGGGAAATTAATCGCCCAAGAGACCCAGTACTTC.

The gene calls are TRBV3-1 and TRBJ2-3, with 9 nucleotides matching TRBD2. The junction had 4 bases not matched to a gene; V was cut back by 0 bases and J by 0 bases. Germline V gene data show CDR1 as LGHDT and CDR2 as YNNKEL (reference sequence). CDR3 length: 17 residues. The chain's CDR3 is CASSQESLAGSTDTQYF. Written as DNA, the CDR3 is TGTGCCAGCAGCCAAGAATCCCTAGCGGGAAGCACAGATACGCAGTATTTT.

The chain recombines TRBV5-1 with TRBJ1-3; D perhaps matches TRBD1 (6 bases). Germline-derived CDR1 and CDR2 are SGHRS and YFSETQ. This CDR3 is 15 amino acids long. Trimming removed 1 base at V and 2 bases at J, with 10 bases between. This chain's CDR3 is CASSLSGGPGNTIYF. CDR3 in DNA: TGCGCCAGCAGCTTGTCCGGGGGGCCTGGAAACACCATATATTTT.

This CDR3 reads CSVQTMNTGELFF. In DNA form, the CDR3 reads TGCAGCGTTCAGACAATGAACACCGGGGAGCTGTTTTTT. V and J are TRBV29-1 and TRBJ2-2; D gene uncertain. V was trimmed by 5 bases and J by 1 base, leaving 8 bases between them. This CDR3 region has 13 residues. Germline CDR1 and CDR2: SQVTM and ANQGSEA.

This clonotype occurred a few times. J is TRBJ2-7 and V is TRBV6-1; 10 nucleotides align to TRBD2. This CDR3 comprises 16 residues. CDR1 and CDR2 from the germline V gene are MNHNS and SASEGT. V dropped 4 bases and J dropped 4; count of bases not matched to a gene: 10. CDR3 residues: CASSVTWASGSYEQYF. CDR3 coding DNA: TGTGCCAGCAGTGTAACATGGGCTAGCGGGAGTTACGAGCAGTACTTC.

This clonotype was seen only a few times. This chain uses TRBV28 with TRBJ1-2, with 8 bases identical to TRBD1. Germline CDR1 is MDHEN and CDR2 is SYDVKM. V was clipped by 4 bases and J by 10 bases; unmatched bases: 5. This CDR3 comprises 12 residues. The DNA for the CDR3 is TGTGCCAGCAGTTCCTGGACAGGGTACTACACCTTC. The encoded protein is CASSSWTGYYTF.

The chain combines TRBV6-1 with TRBJ2-1; perhaps TRBD1 as D (6 bases). V dropped 5 bases and J dropped 8 bases, with 13 bases sitting between them. CDR1 MNHNS and CDR2 SASEGT come from the germline V gene. This CDR3 is built from 13 residues. CDR3 DNA: TGTGCCAGCAGTTGGATACAGGGCGATGAGCAGTTCTTC. It encodes CASSWIQGDEQFF.

This clonotype was found many times. The rearrangement joins TRBV28 to TRBJ2-5; 9 bases map to TRBD1. CDR3 length equals 15 residues. The junction had 9 bases not matched to a gene; V was cut back by 5 bases and J by 5 bases. Germline assignment: CDR1 MDHEN and CDR2 SYDVKM. The CDR3 loop reads CASSDRTGDWETQYF. The CDR3, as DNA: TGTGCCAGCAGTGACCGGACAGGGGATTGGGAGACCCAGTACTTC.

This clonotype was recorded at least ten times. V is TRBV12-3 or TRBV12-4 and J is TRBJ1-3; D is unresolved. V lost 4 bases, J lost 7 bases, and 17 bases lay in between. The CDR3 contains 15 residues. The CDR3, as DNA: TGTGCCAGCAGTTCGAGGGCGGGGTTGGGGAACACCATATATTTT. Encoded protein: CASSSRAGLGNTIYF.

This clonotype has at least ten counts. The chain employs TRBV20-1 and TRBJ1-1, with 10 bases lining up with TRBD1. CDR1 is DFQATT, CDR2 SNEGSKA, per germline (reference sequence). The J segment lost 0 bases and the V segment lost 6 bases, leaving 4 bases of the junction unmatched. The CDR3 has 14 residues. As DNA, the CDR3 is TGCAGTGCCGACAGGGGGCCGGTGAACACTGAAGCTTTCTTT. Translated, it gives CSADRGPVNTEAFF.

V is TRBV5-1 and J is TRBJ2-7, with 7 bases fitting TRBD1. Germline V gene lookup returns CDR1 SGHRS and CDR2 YFSETQ. The CDR3 spans 15 residues. After removal of 3 bases from V and 0 bases from J, the junction contained 6 bases not matched to a gene. CDR3 sequence (DNA): TGCGCCAGCAGCTCCGGGACAGCCCTCTCCTACGAGCAGTACTTC. Residues: CASSSGTALSYEQYF.

The genes are TRBV20-1 and TRBJ2-7; D is perhaps TRBD1 (6 bases). Trimming took off 6 bases at V and 3 bases at J, with 18 bases between the two ends. Germline V lookup: CDR1 DFQATT, CDR2 SNEGSKA (reference sequence). The CDR3 extends over 14 amino acids. CDR3 sequence reads: CSALFMGHIYEQYF. The DNA for the CDR3 is TGCAGTGCCCTTTTTATGGGACACATCTACGAGCAGTACTTC.